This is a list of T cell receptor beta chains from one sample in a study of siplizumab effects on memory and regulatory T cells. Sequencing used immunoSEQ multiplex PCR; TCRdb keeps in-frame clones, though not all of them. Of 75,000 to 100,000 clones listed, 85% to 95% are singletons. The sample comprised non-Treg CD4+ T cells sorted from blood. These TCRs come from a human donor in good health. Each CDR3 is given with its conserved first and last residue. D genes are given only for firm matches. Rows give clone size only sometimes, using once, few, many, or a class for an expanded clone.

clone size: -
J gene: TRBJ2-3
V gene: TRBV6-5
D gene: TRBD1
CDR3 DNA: TGTGCCAGCAGTAACACCGGGACAGAGGCAGATACGCAGTATTTT
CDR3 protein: CASSNTGTEADTQYF

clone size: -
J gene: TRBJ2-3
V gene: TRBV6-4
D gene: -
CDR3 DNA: TGTGCCAGCAGTGAGGGCAGGGGTGTACCAGATACGCAGTATTTT
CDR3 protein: CASSEGRGVPDTQYF

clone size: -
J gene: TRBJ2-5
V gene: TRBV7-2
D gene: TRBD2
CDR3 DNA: TGTGCCAGCAGCTTATGGTCTAGCGGGGGGGAGACCCAGTACTTC
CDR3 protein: CASSLWSSGGETQYF

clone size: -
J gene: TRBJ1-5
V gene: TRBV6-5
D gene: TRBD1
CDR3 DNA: TGTGCCAGCAGTGCGGACAGGGTGAGCAATCAGCCCCAGCATTTT
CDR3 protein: CASSADRVSNQPQHF

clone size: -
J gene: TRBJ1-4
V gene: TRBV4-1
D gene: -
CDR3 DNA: TGCGCCAGCAGCCAATCTTGGGGGGCCAGCTTAACACTGTTTTTT
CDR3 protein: CASSQSWGASLTLFF

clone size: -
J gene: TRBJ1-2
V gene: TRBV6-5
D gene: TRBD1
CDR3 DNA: TGTGCCAGCAGTTTCGCGCCCCCTCCAGGGGGCGATGGCTACACCTTC
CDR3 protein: CASSFAPPPGGDGYTF

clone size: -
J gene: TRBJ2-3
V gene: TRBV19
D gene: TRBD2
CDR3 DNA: TGTGCCAGTAGCCAGACTAGCGGGAGTTTCGGCGGGCTAGATACGCAGTATTTT
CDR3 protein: CASSQTSGSFGGLDTQYF

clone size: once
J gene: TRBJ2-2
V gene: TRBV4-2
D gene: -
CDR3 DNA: TGTGCCAGCAGCCTAGGACCTGATGCGCCTGAGCTGTTTTTT
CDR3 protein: CASSLGPDAPELFF

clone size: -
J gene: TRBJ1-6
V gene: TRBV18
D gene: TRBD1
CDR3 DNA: TGTGCCAGCTCACCAGACAGGGCGACGAATTCACCCCTCCACTTT
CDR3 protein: CASSPDRATNSPLHF

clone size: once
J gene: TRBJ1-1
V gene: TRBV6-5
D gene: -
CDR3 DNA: TGTGCCAGTAGAGAGACAGGTACCACTGAAGCTTTCTTT
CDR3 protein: CASRETGTTEAFF

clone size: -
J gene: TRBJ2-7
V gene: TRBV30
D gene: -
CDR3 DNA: TGTGCCTGGAGTGGCCCGTATTGGGGCCACGAGCAGTACTTC
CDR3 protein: CAWSGPYWGHEQYF

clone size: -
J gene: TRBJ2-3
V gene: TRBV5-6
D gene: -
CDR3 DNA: TGTGCCAGCAGCTTACAGGGCCCAGATACGCAGTATTTT
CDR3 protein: CASSLQGPDTQYF

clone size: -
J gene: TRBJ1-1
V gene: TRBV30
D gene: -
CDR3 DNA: TGTGCCTGGAAAACAGGGATAGGGAACACTGAAGCTTTCTTT
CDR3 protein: CAWKTGIGNTEAFF

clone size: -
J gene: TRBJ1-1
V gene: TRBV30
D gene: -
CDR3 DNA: TGTGCCTGGAGTGCTACCCGGGGAGGTACTGAAGCTTTCTTT
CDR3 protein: CAWSATRGGTEAFF

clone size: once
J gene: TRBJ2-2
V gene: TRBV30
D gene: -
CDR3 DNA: TGTGCCTGGAGTAGACTACCAAACACCGGGGAGCTGTTTTTT
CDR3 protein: CAWSRLPNTGELFF

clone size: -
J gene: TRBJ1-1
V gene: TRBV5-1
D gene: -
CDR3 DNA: TGCGCCAGCAGCTTTGGGTTCGGTTATGGGTCTGGCAGGGCGGGTGAAGCTTTCTTT
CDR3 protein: CASSFGFGYGSGRAGEAFF

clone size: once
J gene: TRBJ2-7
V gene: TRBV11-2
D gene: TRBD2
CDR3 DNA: TGTGCCAGCAGCTTAGGTTCGACTAGCGGGAGGGGCTACGAGCAGTACTTC
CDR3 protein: CASSLGSTSGRGYEQYF

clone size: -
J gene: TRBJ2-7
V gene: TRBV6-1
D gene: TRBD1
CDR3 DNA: TGTGCCAGCAGTGAATGGTCCTCCCCGGGGCCAGGGGGATACGAGCAGTACTTC
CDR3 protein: CASSEWSSPGPGGYEQYF

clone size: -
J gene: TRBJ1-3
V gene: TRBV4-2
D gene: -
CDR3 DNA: TGTGCCAGCAGCCAAGATTTATTCTCTGGAAACACCATATATTTT
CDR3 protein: CASSQDLFSGNTIYF

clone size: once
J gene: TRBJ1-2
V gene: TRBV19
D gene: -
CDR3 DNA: TGTGCCAGTCATAACGGGGTTCTGGACGGCTACACCTTC
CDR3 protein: CASHNGVLDGYTF

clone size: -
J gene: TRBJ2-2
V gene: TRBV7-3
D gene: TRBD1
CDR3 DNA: TGTGCCAGCAGCAAAAGGACAGGGGTTAACACCGGGGAGCTGTTTTTT
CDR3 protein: CASSKRTGVNTGELFF

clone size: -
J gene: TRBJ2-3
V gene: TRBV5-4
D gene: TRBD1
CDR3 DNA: TGTGCCAGCAGCTCTTGGACAGGGGCCACAGATACGCAGTATTTT
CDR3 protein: CASSSWTGATDTQYF

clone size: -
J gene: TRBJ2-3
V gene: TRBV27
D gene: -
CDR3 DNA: TGTGCCAGCAGTTTATCCCCCCCCCTTGGAGCGAATCCAGATACGCAGTATTTT
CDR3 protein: CASSLSPPLGANPDTQYF

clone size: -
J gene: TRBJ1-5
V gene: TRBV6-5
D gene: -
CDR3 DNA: TGTGCCAGCAGTTACTCGGGACGGGCGAATCAGCCCCAGCATTTT
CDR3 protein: CASSYSGRANQPQHF

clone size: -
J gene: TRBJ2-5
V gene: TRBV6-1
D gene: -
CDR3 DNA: TGTGCCAGCAGTGTAAGGCAGGGGATCCAAGAGACCCAGTACTTC
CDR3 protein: CASSVRQGIQETQYF

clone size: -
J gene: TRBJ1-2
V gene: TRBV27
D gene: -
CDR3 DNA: TGTGCCAGCAGTAGGGAACGTAACTATGGCTACACCTTC
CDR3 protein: CASSRERNYGYTF

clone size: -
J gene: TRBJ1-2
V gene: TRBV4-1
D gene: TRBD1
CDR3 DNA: TGCGCCAGCAGCCAAGTCGCAGGGGGTGATATCTATGGCTACACCTTC
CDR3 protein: CASSQVAGGDIYGYTF

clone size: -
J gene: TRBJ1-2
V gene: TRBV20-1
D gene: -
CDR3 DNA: TGCAGTGCAAGCGGAGGGGATGGCTACACCTTC
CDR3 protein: CSASGGDGYTF

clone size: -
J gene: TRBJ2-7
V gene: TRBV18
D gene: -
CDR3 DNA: TGTGCCAGCTCACCACGCAGGTCCTACGAGCAGTACTTC
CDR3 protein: CASSPRRSYEQYF

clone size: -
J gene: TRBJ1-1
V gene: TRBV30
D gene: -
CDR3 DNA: TGTGCCTGGAGTGTACAAAAGAACACTGAAGCTTTCTTT
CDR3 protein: CAWSVQKNTEAFF

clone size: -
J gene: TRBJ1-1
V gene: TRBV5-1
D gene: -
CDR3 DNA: TGCGCCAGCAGCTTGGACAGACTGAACACTGAAGCTTTCTTT
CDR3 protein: CASSLDRLNTEAFF

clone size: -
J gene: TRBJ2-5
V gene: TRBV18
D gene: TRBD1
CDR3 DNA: TGTGCCAGCCGACAGGGGGGAGAGACCCAGTACTTC
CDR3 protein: CASRQGGETQYF

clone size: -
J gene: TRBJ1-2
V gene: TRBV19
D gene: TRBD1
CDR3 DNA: TGTGCCAGTAGCTCCGGGACAGGAGTCTATGGCTACACCTTC
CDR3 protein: CASSSGTGVYGYTF

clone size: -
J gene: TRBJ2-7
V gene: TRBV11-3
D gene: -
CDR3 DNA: TGTGCCAGCAGCCGGGGTTTGGAGAGGGTCAACGAGCAGTACTTC
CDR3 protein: CASSRGLERVNEQYF

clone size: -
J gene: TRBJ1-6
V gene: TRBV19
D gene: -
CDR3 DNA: TGTGCCAGTAGTATCTCACAGACTAATTCACCCCTCCACTTT
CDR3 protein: CASSISQTNSPLHF

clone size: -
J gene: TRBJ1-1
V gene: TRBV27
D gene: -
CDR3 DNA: TGTGCCAGCGGGAGGTTAGTGAACACTGAAGCTTTCTTT
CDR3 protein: CASGRLVNTEAFF

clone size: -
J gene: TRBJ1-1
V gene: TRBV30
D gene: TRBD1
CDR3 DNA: TGTGCCTGGAGGATACAGGGGACAAACACTGAAGCTTTCTTT
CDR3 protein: CAWRIQGTNTEAFF

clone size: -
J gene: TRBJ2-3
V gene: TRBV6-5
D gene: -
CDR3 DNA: TGTGCCAGCAGGAGCGGGCGACTTGGGGGTACGCAGTATTTT
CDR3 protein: CASRSGRLGGTQYF

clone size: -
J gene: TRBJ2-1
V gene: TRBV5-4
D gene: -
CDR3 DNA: TGTGCCAGCAGCCCACCGACGACAGGCTACAATGAGCAGTTCTTC
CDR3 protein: CASSPPTTGYNEQFF

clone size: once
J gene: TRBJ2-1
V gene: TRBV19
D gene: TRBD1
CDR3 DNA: TGTGCCAGTAGTATAGGACAGGGGCCCTACAATGAGCAGTTCTTC
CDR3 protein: CASSIGQGPYNEQFF

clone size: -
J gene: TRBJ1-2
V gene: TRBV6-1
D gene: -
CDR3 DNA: TGTGCCAGCAGGGAGGGTCTATGGGGCTACACCTTC
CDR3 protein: CASREGLWGYTF

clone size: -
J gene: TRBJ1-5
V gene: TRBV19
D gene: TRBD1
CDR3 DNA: TGTGCCAGTAGTAGCCGGGACAGGGGGTACAATCAGCCCCAGCATTTT
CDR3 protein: CASSSRDRGYNQPQHF

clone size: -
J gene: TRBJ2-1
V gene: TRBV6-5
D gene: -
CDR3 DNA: TGTGCCAGCAGTTACTCGGCCAGGGCCCCCAATGAGCAGTTCTTC
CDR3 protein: CASSYSARAPNEQFF

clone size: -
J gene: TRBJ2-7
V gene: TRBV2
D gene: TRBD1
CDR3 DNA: TGTGCCAGCAGTCCAATTGGGACAGGGGGTGCCGAGCAGTACTTC
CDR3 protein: CASSPIGTGGAEQYF

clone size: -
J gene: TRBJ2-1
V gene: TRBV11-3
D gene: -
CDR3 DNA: TGTGCCAGCAGCTTAGACCCGGTTGGTGAGCAGTTCTTC
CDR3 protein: CASSLDPVGEQFF

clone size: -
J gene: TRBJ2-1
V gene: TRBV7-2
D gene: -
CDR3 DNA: TGTGCCAGCAGTTCTGGTGCTGGGGGTGAGCAGTTCTTC
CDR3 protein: CASSSGAGGEQFF

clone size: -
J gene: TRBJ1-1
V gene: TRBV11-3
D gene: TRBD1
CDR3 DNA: TGTGCCAGCAGCCCCTGGACAGGACCCAACACTGAAGCTTTCTTT
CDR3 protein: CASSPWTGPNTEAFF

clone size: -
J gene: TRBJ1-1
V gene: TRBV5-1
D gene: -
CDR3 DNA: TGCGCCAGCAGCCGCGGACAGTTGAACACTGAAGCTTTCTTT
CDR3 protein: CASSRGQLNTEAFF

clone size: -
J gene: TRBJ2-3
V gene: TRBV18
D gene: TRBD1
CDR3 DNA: TGTGCCAGCTCACCTAGGACAGGGAAAGGAGATACGCAGTATTTT
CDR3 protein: CASSPRTGKGDTQYF

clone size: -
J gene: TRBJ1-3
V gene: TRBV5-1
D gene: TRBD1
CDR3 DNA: TGCGCCAGCAGCTTGACCCAGGGGGCTGGAAACACCATATATTTT
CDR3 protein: CASSLTQGAGNTIYF

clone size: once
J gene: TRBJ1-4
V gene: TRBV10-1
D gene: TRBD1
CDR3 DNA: TGCGCTCTGACCACAGGGGCGGGGGAAAAACTGTTTTTT
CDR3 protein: CALTTGAGEKLFF

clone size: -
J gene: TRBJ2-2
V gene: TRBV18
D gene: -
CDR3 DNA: TGTGCCAGCTCACGGGAAACAGGAGCCGGGGAGCTGTTTTTT
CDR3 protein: CASSRETGAGELFF

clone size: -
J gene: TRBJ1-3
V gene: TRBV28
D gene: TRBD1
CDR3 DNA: TGTGCCAGCAGAACAACAGGGGCTGGAAACACCATATATTTT
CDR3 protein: CASRTTGAGNTIYF

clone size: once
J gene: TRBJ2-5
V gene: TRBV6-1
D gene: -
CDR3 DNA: TGTGCCCGCCCACGGGACGGTCAAGAGACCCAGTACTTC
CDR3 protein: CARPRDGQETQYF

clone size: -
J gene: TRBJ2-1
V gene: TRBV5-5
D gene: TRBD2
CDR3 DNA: TGTGCCAGCAGCTTGGGGCGGGAGGGTTACAATGAGCAGTTCTTC
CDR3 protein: CASSLGREGYNEQFF

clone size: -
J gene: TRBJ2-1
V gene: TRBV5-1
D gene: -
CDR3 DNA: TGCGCCAGCAGCTTCTCCCCGGGGGTTAATGAGCAGTTCTTC
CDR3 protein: CASSFSPGVNEQFF

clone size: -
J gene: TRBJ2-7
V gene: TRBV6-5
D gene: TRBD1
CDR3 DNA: TGTGCCAGCAGTTACCTCCTGACAGGGGGCAGCTACGAGCAGTACTTC
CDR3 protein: CASSYLLTGGSYEQYF

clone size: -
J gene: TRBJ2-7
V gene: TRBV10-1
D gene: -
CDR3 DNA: TGCGCCAGCAGTGGGTGCCGGGACCTCTACGAGCAGTACTTC
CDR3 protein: CASSGCRDLYEQYF

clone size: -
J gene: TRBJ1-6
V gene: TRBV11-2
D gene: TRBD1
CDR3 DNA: TGTGCCAGCAGCTTGGACAGGATAAATTCACCCCTCCACTTT
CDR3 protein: CASSLDRINSPLHF